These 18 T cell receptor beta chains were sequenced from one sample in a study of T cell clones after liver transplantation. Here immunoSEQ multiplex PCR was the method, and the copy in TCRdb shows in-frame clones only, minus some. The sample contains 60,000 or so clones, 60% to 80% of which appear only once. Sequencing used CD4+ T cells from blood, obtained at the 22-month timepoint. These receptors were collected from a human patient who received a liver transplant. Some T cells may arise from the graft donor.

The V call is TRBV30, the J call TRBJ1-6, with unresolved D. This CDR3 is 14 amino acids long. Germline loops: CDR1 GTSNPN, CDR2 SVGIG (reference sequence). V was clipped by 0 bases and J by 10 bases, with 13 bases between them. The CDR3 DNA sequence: TGTGCCTGGAGTGTAAGCGGTCGCGGGTCACCCCTCCACTTT. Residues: CAWSVSGRGSPLHF.

This chain's CDR3 is CASTTSTDTQYF. The CDR3 coding sequence is TGTGCCAGCACCACTAGCACAGATACGCAGTATTTT. The rearrangement uses TRBV2 and TRBJ2-3; no clear D gene. Per germline, CDR1 SNHLY and CDR2 FYNNEI. CDR3 length: 12 amino acids. V dropped 7 bases and J dropped 0 bases, with 5 bases sitting between them.

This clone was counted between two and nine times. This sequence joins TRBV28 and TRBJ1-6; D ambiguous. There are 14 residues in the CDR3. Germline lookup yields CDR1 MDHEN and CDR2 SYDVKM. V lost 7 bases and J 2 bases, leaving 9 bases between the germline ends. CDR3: CASKGRTYNSPLHF. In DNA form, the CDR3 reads TGTGCCAGCAAAGGGAGGACCTATAATTCACCCCTCCACTTT.

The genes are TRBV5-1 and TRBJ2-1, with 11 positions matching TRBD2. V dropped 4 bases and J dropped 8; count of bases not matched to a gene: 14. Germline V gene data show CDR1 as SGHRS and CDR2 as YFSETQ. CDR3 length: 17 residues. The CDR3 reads CASSRGVAGGRYHEQFF. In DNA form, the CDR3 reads TGCGCCAGCAGCCGGGGAGTAGCGGGGGGGCGGTACCATGAGCAGTTCTTC.

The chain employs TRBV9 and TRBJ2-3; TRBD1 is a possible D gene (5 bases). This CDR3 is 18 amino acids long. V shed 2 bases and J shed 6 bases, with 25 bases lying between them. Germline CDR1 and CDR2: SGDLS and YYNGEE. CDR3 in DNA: TGTGCCAGCAGCGTCCTGGCTCCGGGCTACTTGGCAGGGGATACGCAGTATTTT. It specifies CASSVLAPGYLAGDTQYF.

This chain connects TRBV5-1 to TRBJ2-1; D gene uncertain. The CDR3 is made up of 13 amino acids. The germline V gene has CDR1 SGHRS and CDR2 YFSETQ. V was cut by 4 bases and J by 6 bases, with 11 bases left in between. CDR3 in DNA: TGCGCCAGCAGCAAGATTGGGTCCAATGAGCAGTTCTTC. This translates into CASSKIGSNEQFF.

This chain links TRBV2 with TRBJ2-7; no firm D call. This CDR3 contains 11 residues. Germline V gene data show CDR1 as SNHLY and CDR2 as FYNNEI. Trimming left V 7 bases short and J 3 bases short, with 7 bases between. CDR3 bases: TGTGCCAGCACGTTTAGCTACGAGCAGTACTTC. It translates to CASTFSYEQYF.

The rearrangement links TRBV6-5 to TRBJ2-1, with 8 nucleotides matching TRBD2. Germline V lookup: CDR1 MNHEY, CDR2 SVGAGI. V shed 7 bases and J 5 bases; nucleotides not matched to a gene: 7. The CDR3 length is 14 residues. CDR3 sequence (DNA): TGTGCCAGCATCGCTAGCGGGCATAACAATGAGCAGTTCTTC. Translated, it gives CASIASGHNNEQFF.

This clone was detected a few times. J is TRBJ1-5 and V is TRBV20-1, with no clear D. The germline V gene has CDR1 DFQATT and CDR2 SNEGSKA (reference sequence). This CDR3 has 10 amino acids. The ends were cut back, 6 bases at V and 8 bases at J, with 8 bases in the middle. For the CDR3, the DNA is TGCAGTGCCGGAGAGGAGCCCCAGCATTTT. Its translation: CSAGEEPQHF.

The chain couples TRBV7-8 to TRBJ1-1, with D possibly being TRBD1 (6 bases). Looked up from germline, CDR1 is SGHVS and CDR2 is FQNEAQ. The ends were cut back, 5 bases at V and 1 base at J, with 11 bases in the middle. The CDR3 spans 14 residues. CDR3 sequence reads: CASSDPDRNTEAFF. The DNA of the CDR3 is TGTGCCAGCAGCGATCCGGACAGGAACACTGAAGCTTTCTTT. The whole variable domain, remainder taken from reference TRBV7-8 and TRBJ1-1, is GAGVSQSPRYKVAKRGQDVALRCDPISGHVSLFWYQQALGQGPEFLTYFQNEAQLDKSGLPSDRFFAERPEGSVSTLKIQRTQQEDSAVYLCASSDPDRNTEAFFGQGTRLTVV.

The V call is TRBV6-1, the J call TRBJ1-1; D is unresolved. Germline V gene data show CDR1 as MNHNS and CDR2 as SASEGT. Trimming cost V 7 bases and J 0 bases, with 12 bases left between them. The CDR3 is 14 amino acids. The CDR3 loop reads CASKAANLNTEAFF. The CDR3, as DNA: TGTGCCAGCAAGGCAGCCAATTTGAACACTGAAGCTTTCTTT.

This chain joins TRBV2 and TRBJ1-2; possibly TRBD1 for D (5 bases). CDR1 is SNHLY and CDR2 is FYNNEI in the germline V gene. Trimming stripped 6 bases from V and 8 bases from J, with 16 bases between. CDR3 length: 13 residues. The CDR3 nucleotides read TGTGCCAGCAGCCTTGTCGGGGGTAGGGGCTACACCTTC. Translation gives CASSLVGGRGYTF.

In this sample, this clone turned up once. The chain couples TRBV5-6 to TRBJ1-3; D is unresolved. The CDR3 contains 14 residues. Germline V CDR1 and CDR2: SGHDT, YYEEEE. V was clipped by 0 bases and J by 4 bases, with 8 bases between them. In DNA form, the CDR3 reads TGTGCCAGCAGCTTGGTCCCGGGAGGAAACACCATATATTTT. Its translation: CASSLVPGGNTIYF.

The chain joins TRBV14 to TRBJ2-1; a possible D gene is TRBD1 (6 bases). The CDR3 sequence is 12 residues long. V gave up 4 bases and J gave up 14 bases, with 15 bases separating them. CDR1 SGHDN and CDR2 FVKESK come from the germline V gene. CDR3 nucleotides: TGTGCCAGCAGCCTCCTACAGGGCCGGGAGTTCTTC. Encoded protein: CASSLLQGREFF.

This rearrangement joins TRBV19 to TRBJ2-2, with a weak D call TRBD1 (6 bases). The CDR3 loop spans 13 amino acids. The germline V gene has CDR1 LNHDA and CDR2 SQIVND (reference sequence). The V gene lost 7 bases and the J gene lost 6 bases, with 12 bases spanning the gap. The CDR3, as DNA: TGTGCCAGTACCCCTAACAGGGCCGGGGAGCTGTTTTTT. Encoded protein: CASTPNRAGELFF.

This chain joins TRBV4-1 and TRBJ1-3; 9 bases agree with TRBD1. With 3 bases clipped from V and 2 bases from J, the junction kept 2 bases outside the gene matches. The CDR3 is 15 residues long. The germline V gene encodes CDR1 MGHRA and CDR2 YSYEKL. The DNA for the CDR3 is TGCGCCAGCAGCCAGACAGGGGGAACTGGAAACACCATATATTTT. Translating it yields CASSQTGGTGNTIYF.

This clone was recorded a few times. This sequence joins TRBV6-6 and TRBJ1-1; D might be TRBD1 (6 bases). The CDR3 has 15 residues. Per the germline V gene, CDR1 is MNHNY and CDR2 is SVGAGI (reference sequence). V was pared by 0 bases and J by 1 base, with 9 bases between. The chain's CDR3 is CASSYSRGGNTEAFF. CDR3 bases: TGTGCCAGCAGTTACTCAAGGGGGGGGAACACTGAAGCTTTCTTT.

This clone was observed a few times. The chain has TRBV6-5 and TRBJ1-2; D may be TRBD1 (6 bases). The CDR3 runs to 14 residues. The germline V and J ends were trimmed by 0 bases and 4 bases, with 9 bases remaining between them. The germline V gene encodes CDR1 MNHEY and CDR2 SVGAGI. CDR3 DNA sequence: TGTGCCAGCAGTTACTCACAGGGATTCTATGGCTACACCTTC. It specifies CASSYSQGFYGYTF.